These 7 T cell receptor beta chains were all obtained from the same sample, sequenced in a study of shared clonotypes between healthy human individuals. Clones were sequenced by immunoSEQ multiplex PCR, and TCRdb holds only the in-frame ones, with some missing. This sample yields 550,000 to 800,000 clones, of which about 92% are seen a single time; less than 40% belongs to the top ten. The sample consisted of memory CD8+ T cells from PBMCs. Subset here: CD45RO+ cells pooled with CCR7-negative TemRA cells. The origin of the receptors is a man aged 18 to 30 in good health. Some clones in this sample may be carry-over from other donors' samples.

CDR3 protein: CASSYSTGPSSYEQYF. Here the CDR3 DNA reads TGTGCCAGCAGCTACTCGACAGGGCCTAGCTCCTACGAGCAGTACTTC. J is TRBJ2-7 and V is TRBV13, with 7 bases that match TRBD1. Germline loops: CDR1 PRHDT, CDR2 FYEKMQ (reference sequence). The CDR3 covers 16 residues. After removal of 4 bases from V and 0 bases from J, the junction contained 9 bases not matched to a gene. The full variable domain, completed using reference TRBV13 and TRBJ2-7, is AAGVIQSPRHLIKEKRETATLKCYPIPRHDTVYWYQQGPGQDPQFLISFYEKMQSDKGSIPDRFSAQQFSDYHSELNMSSLELGDSALYFCASSYSTGPSSYEQYFGPGTRLTVT.

CDR3 sequence (DNA): TGTGCCATCAGCTCCACAGGGTACCCAGAGACCCAGTACTTC. It codes for CAISSTGYPETQYF. The chain links TRBV10-3 to TRBJ2-5; tentatively, D is TRBD1 (6 bases). From germline, CDR1 is ENHRY and CDR2 SYGVKD. The CDR3 has 14 amino acids. V dropped 6 bases and J dropped 4 bases, with 15 bases sitting between them.

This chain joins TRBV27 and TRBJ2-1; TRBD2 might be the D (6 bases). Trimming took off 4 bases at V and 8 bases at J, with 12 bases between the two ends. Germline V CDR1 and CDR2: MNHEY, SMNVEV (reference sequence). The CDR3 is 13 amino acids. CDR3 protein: CASSSPGVHEQFF. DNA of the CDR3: TGTGCCAGCAGTTCACCGGGGGTCCATGAGCAGTTCTTC.

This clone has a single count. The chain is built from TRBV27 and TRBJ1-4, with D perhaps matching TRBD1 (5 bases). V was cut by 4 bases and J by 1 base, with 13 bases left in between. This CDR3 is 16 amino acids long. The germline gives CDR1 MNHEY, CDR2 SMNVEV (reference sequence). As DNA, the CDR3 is TGTGCCAGCAGTTCTCTTTTAAGGGGAACTAATGAAAAACTGTTTTTT. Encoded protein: CASSSLLRGTNEKLFF.

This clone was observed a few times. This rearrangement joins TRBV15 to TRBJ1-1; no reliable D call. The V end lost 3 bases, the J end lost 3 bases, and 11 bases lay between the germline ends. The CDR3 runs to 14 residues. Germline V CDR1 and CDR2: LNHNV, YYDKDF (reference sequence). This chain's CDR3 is CATSSGLEDTEAFF. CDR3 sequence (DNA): TGTGCCACCAGCAGCGGATTGGAGGACACTGAAGCTTTCTTT.

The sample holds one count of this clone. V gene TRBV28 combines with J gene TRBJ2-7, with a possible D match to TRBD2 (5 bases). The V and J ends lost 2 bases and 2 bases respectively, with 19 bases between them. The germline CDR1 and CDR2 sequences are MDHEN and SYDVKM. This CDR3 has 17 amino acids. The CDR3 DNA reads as TGTGCCAGCAGTTTACACCTAGAAAGGAGGATTACCTACGAGCAGTACTTC. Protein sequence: CASSLHLERRITYEQYF.

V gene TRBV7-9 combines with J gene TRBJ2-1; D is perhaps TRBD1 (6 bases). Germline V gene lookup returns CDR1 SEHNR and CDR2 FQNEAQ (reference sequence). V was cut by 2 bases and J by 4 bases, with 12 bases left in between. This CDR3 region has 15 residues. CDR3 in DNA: TGTGCCAGCAGCTTACCGGACAGCCCGTACAATGAGCAGTTCTTC. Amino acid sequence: CASSLPDSPYNEQFF.